The 29 T cell receptor beta chains presented below share a single source sample, sequenced in a study of shared clonotypes between healthy human individuals. TCRdb's copy holds only in-frame clones and misses some; the assay was immunoSEQ multiplex PCR. The sample yields fewer than 1.8 million clones, approximately 98.5% seen once. The sample was naive CD4+ T cells sorted from blood. The subset is: CD45RA+ positively selected. These receptors came from a man aged 25-40 years in good health.

The chain couples TRBV7-9 to TRBJ1-1; D ambiguous. Trimming left V 8 bases short and J 4 bases short, with 14 bases between. The CDR3 has 13 amino acids. Germline V CDR1 and CDR2: SEHNR, FQNEAQ (reference sequence). The CDR3 is CASSRGRTTEAFF. In nucleotides, the CDR3 is TGTGCCAGCTCTCGAGGTAGGACCACTGAAGCTTTCTTT.

The chain has TRBV18 and TRBJ1-2; weak D call: TRBD1 (5 bases). This CDR3 spans 13 amino acids. Germline V gives CDR1 KGHSH, CDR2 LQKENI. With 0 bases removed from V and 8 bases from J, the gap between germline ends came to 10 bases. CDR3 sequence: CASSPPERGGYTF. The CDR3 bases are TGTGCCAGCTCACCACCCGAAAGGGGAGGCTACACCTTC.

The V gene is TRBV19, the J gene TRBJ2-1; D ambiguous. The CDR3 is 13 residues long. CDR1 and CDR2 (germline): LNHDA, SQIVND (reference sequence). V shed 2 bases and J shed 10 bases, with 12 bases lying between them. The CDR3 region is CASSISPLGEQFF. In DNA, the CDR3 is TGTGCCAGTAGTATAAGTCCCCTCGGAGAGCAGTTCTTC.

This chain links TRBV13 with TRBJ2-1; D gene ambiguous. Germline loops: CDR1 PRHDT, CDR2 FYEKMQ (reference sequence). The length of the CDR3 is 14 residues. Between the trimmed V and J ends, which lost 6 bases and 2 bases, there was a span of 11 bases. CDR3 in amino acids: CASSLTATYNEQFF. The CDR3 nucleotides are TGTGCCAGCAGTTTAACGGCAACCTACAATGAGCAGTTCTTC.

About this clone: The DNA is omitted, as the CDR3 cannot be located on it reliably, and the CDR3 follows TCRdb's listing. The chain carries TRBV7-3 and TRBJ2-1; the table's D call of TRBD2 was not tested on the DNA. Per germline, CDR1 SGHTA and CDR2 FQGTGA. The CDR3 has 13 residues if both end residues are counted. The chain's CDR3 is CASSPWGGGSHFF.

The CDR3 region has the DNA TGTGCCAGCAGGACACAGGTATACAATGAGCAGTTCTTC. It yields the protein CASRTQVYNEQFF. The chain uses TRBV27 and TRBJ2-1; weak D call: TRBD1 (5 bases). This CDR3 spans 13 amino acids. The V gene's germline CDR1 is MNHEY and CDR2 SMNVEV (reference sequence). With 6 bases removed from V and 4 bases from J, the gap between germline ends came to 10 bases.

This chain joins TRBV6-1 and TRBJ1-5, with TRBD1 matching over 8 bases. V trimming: 7 bases; J trimming: 5 bases; junction bases outside the gene matches: 10. Germline CDR1 and CDR2: MNHNS and SASEGT. The CDR3 length is 15 residues. CDR3 residues: CASNRDRQIYQPQHF. The CDR3 DNA is TGTGCCAGCAATCGGGACAGGCAGATCTATCAGCCCCAGCATTTT.

The gene calls are TRBV5-1 and TRBJ2-2, with unresolved D. The CDR3 is 15 residues long. Between the trimmed V and J ends, which lost 4 bases and 1 base, there was a span of 11 bases. Germline loops: CDR1 SGHRS, CDR2 YFSETQ. The CDR3 here is CASSPLAKNTGELFF. The CDR3 DNA reads TGCGCCAGCAGCCCTCTGGCTAAGAACACCGGGGAGCTGTTTTTT.

Concerning this clone: The same CDR3 is also encoded by other DNA sequences in this sample. This chain's CDR3 is CASRDYSYEQYF. The CDR3 region has the DNA TGTGCCAGCCGGGACTATTCCTACGAGCAGTACTTC. The chain has TRBV19 and TRBJ2-7, with TRBD2 matching over 7 bases. The CDR3 loop spans 12 amino acids. Trimming cost V 9 bases and J 1 base; bases outside gene matches: 3. Germline lookup yields CDR1 LNHDA and CDR2 SQIVND (reference sequence).

This sequence joins TRBV14 and TRBJ2-5, with D hard to call. Trimming cost V 1 base and J 5 bases, with 8 bases left between them. The V gene's germline CDR1 is SGHDN and CDR2 FVKESK. The CDR3 is 13 residues long. For the CDR3, the DNA is TGTGCCAGCAGCCAAGTATTTTGGGAGACCCAGTACTTC. Protein: CASSQVFWETQYF. Supplemented by reference TRBV14 and TRBJ2-5, the full variable domain reads EAGVTQFPSHSVIEKGQTVTLRCDPISGHDNLYWYRRVMGKEIKFLLHFVKESKQDESGMPNNRFLAERTGGTYSTLKVQPAELEDSGVYFCASSQVFWETQYFGPGTRLLVL.

The rearrangement joins TRBV29-1 to TRBJ2-3, with D possibly matching TRBD1 (5 bases). Germline assignment: CDR1 SQVTM and CDR2 ANQGSEA. The CDR3 is 13 amino acids. Trimming shortened V by 7 bases and J by 6 bases, and 17 bases separated the two germline ends. CDR3 loop: CSARQRRVDTQYF. CDR3 coding DNA: TGCAGCGCTAGACAGCGACGAGTCGATACGCAGTATTTT.

The V call is TRBV5-8, the J call TRBJ2-5; D is unclear. V dropped 0 bases and J dropped 0 bases, with 15 bases sitting between them. Germline CDR1 reads SGHTS; CDR2 reads YDEGEE. This CDR3 spans 17 amino acids. CDR3 in DNA: TGTGCCAGCAGCTTGGACGGCAGGCAGACTTACCAAGAGACCCAGTACTTC. It codes for CASSLDGRQTYQETQYF.

J is TRBJ2-1 and V is TRBV29-1; D could derive from TRBD1 or TRBD2 (5 bases each). This CDR3 is 14 amino acids long. V was clipped by 4 bases and J by 4 bases, with 14 bases between them. Germline V CDR1 and CDR2: SQVTM, ANQGSEA. The CDR3 region is CSVGSWGSYNEQFF. CDR3 sequence (DNA): TGCAGCGTTGGATCCTGGGGGAGTTACAATGAGCAGTTCTTC.

Points on this clone: This specimen includes other DNA sequences encoding the same CDR3. This sequence joins TRBV5-1 and TRBJ2-1, with TRBD2 matching over 8 bases. V shed 0 bases, J shed 4 bases, and the junction held 3 bases outside the gene matches. The CDR3 sequence is 15 residues long. The germline V gene has CDR1 SGHRS and CDR2 YFSETQ. In DNA form, the CDR3 reads TGCGCCAGCAGCTTGGCAGCGGGAGTTTACAATGAGCAGTTCTTC. It yields the protein CASSLAAGVYNEQFF.

This chain uses TRBV28 with TRBJ1-5; TRBD1 might be the D (5 bases). Between the trimmed V and J ends, which lost 0 bases and 6 bases, there was a span of 15 bases. CDR3 length equals 16 residues. Germline V lookup: CDR1 MDHEN, CDR2 SYDVKM. CDR3 sequence (DNA): TGTGCCAGCAGTTTATGGGGGCAGGGCATCCCTCAGCCCCAGCATTTT. This gives the protein CASSLWGQGIPQPQHF.

The rearrangement links TRBV2 to TRBJ2-3; TRBD2 is a possible D gene (6 bases). CDR1 SNHLY and CDR2 FYNNEI come from the germline V gene. With 8 bases removed from V and 8 bases from J, the gap between germline ends came to 14 bases. The CDR3 spans 12 residues. The CDR3 nucleotides are TGTGCCAGCCGTAGCGGAGAGGGTACGCAGTATTTT. It translates to CASRSGEGTQYF.

In regard to this clone: Additional DNA sequences in this sample encode the identical CDR3. The chain employs TRBV7-6 and TRBJ2-1; 10 bases match TRBD2. This CDR3 has 15 residues. J was trimmed by 3 bases and V by 3 bases; bases with no gene match: 2. Germline V gene lookup returns CDR1 SGHVS and CDR2 FNYEAQ. The CDR3 DNA sequence: TGTGCCAGCAGCTTCCTAGCGGGGGACTACAATGAGCAGTTCTTC. It yields the protein CASSFLAGDYNEQFF.

The chain recombines TRBV2 with TRBJ2-7; 12 bases fit TRBD2. Germline V lookup: CDR1 SNHLY, CDR2 FYNNEI. The junction had 8 bases not matched to a gene; V was cut back by 3 bases and J by 8 bases. CDR3 length: 15 residues. The CDR3 reads CASSDPTSGRRQQYF. In DNA form, the CDR3 reads TGTGCCAGCAGTGATCCTACTAGCGGGAGGCGACAGCAGTACTTC.

CDR3 DNA: TGTGCCAGCAGACCCATCGGGAGCATCCAGGCGCAGTTCTTC. This sequence encodes CASRPIGSIQAQFF. This chain connects TRBV9 to TRBJ2-1; D possibly corresponds to TRBD2 (6 bases). Trimming removed 5 bases at V and 12 bases at J, with 21 bases between. Germline V lookup: CDR1 SGDLS, CDR2 YYNGEE. There are 14 residues in the CDR3.

The V gene is TRBV18, the J gene TRBJ2-5; D possibly corresponds to TRBD2 (6 bases). Trimming pared 1 base from V and 4 bases from J, leaving 10 bases between. The CDR3 is made up of 14 amino acids. CDR1 KGHSH and CDR2 LQKENI come from the germline V gene. This CDR3 reads CASSPQEGRETQYF. CDR3 DNA sequence: TGTGCCAGCTCACCACAGGAGGGTAGAGAGACCCAGTACTTC.

Regarding this clone: Germline and junction disagree at one end, which may indicate a read error. The chain couples TRBV11-2 to TRBJ2-7; either TRBD1 or TRBD2 may fit D (6 bases each). CDR3 size: 15 residues. CDR1 and CDR2 (germline): SGHAT, FQNNGV. The CDR3 reads CASSLEGGTLYEQYF. The CDR3 DNA is TGTGCCAGCAGCCTAGAGGGGGGCACCCTCTACGAGCAGTACTTC. Based on the CDR3 plus reference TRBV11-2 and TRBJ2-7, the full variable domain is EAGVAQSPRYKIIEKRQSVAFWCNPISGHATLYWYQQILGQGPKLLIQFQNNGVVDDSQLPKDRFSAERLKGVDSTLKIQPAKLEDSAVYLCASSLEGGTLYEQYFGPGTRLTVT.

The chain joins TRBV10-3 to TRBJ2-1; unclear D gene. This CDR3 is 15 amino acids long. Germline V gene data show CDR1 as ENHRY and CDR2 as SYGVKD. Trimming shortened V by 10 bases and J by 4 bases, and 20 bases separated the two germline ends. CDR3 sequence: CATTVAGSQYNEQFF. Here the CDR3 DNA reads TGTGCCACCACCGTGGCCGGATCCCAATACAATGAGCAGTTCTTC.

With respect to this clone: In the same sample, other DNA sequences code for this CDR3. The chain is built from TRBV19 and TRBJ2-2; D possibly matches TRBD1 or TRBD2 (5 bases each). V was cut by 8 bases and J by 2 bases, with 9 bases left in between. Germline loops: CDR1 LNHDA, CDR2 SQIVND (reference sequence). This CDR3 has 13 amino acids. This CDR3 is CASRGGNTGELFF. The CDR3 bases are TGTGCCAGTCGTGGGGGAAACACCGGGGAGCTGTTTTTT.

The rearrangement uses TRBV28 and TRBJ1-2; D is ambiguous. The germline V and J ends were trimmed by 10 bases and 4 bases, with 22 bases remaining between them. The CDR3 is made up of 15 amino acids. Germline V gene data show CDR1 as MDHEN and CDR2 as SYDVKM. This CDR3 is CATLSGPYSSYGYTF. CDR3 coding DNA: TGTGCCACCCTATCGGGCCCTTATTCTTCCTATGGCTACACCTTC.

J is TRBJ2-7 and V is TRBV6-1; 7 positions match TRBD2. This CDR3 is built from 12 residues. Germline values: CDR1 MNHNS, CDR2 SASEGT. Trimming cost V 10 bases and J 3 bases; bases outside gene matches: 6. The CDR3 here is CATLTSSYEQYF. The CDR3 DNA reads as TGTGCCACCCTGACTAGCAGCTACGAGCAGTACTTC.

V is TRBV18 and J is TRBJ2-2; D gene uncertain. Trimming shortened V by 4 bases and J by 1 base, and 13 bases separated the two germline ends. The CDR3 is 16 amino acids. Looked up from germline, CDR1 is KGHSH and CDR2 is LQKENI. CDR3 nucleotide sequence: TGTGCCAGCTCACACGACTTCGGCCAGAACACCGGGGAGCTGTTTTTT. This sequence encodes CASSHDFGQNTGELFF.

This clone appeared once. This sequence joins TRBV29-1 and TRBJ2-2; D may match TRBD1 or TRBD2 (6 bases each). The CDR3 sequence is 12 residues long. Germline assignment: CDR1 SQVTM and CDR2 ANQGSEA. Trimming pared 7 bases from V and 6 bases from J, leaving 12 bases between. The chain's CDR3 is CSARGAPGELFF. The CDR3 coding sequence is TGCAGCGCTAGGGGGGCTCCCGGGGAGCTGTTTTTT.

The chain uses TRBV27 and TRBJ1-1, with D uncertain. The CDR3 covers 15 residues. Germline loops: CDR1 MNHEY, CDR2 SMNVEV (reference sequence). The germline V and J ends were trimmed by 4 bases and 4 bases, with 16 bases remaining between them. CDR3 sequence reads: CASSSDGRWATEAFF. The CDR3 DNA follows: TGTGCCAGCAGTTCAGACGGACGCTGGGCCACTGAAGCTTTCTTT.

The V call is TRBV15, the J call TRBJ1-5; 11 nucleotides align to TRBD1. CDR1 and CDR2 from the germline V gene are LNHNV and YYDKDF (reference sequence). There are 14 residues in the CDR3. Germline trimming cut 6 bases from V and 6 bases from J; bases unmatched to any gene: 4. The CDR3 protein is CATRKGQGVQPQHF. The CDR3 DNA follows: TGTGCCACCAGGAAGGGACAGGGGGTTCAGCCCCAGCATTTT.